This note documents a single T cell receptor beta chain sequence. Germline CDR1 and CDR2: SGHDN and FVKESK. Trimming removed 0 bases at V and 2 bases at J, with 10 bases between. CDR3 length equals 15 residues. These data belong to a study of shared clonotypes between healthy human individuals. Study-level information: CD4 naive and memory got three plates each, CD8 naive two, CD8 memory one.

Every immunoSEQ plate was one replicate of a subset's evenly spread DNA. The method was immunoSEQ multiplex PCR; TCRdb's version includes in-frame clones alone and lacks a portion of them. The table shows more than 2 million clones, with roughly 94% occurring only once. CD45RO-negative CD8 cells positively selected for CCR7 made up the naive population, which excluded terminally differentiated effector memory CD45RA+ cells. The receptor was derived from a man between 18 and 29 years old in good health. Sequences were obtained from naive CD8+ T cells sorted from blood. This chain connects TRBV14 to TRBJ1-1, with D unresolved. The CDR3 protein is CASSQDVAENTEAFF. Here the CDR3 DNA reads TGTGCCAGCAGCCAAGACGTAGCTGAAAACACTGAAGCTTTCTTT.